The 7 T cell receptor beta chains reported below all come from one sample, sequenced in a study of T-cell memory formation after mild COVID-19. From the 5' RACE reads, TCRdb called clonotypes with MiXCR, one entry per CDR3 protein. The sample records a few hundred thousand distinct CDR3 sequences, approximately 19% being singletons. Sequenced input: PBMCs or a T cell subset sorted from them (not recorded which). The receptors here all came from a man younger than 30 who had mild COVID-19 (a few samples of this study predate the infection). Cell type and time point are not known.

The V call is TRBV7-3, the J call TRBJ1-6; maybe TRBD1 (5 bases). CDR3 length: 15 residues. Trimming cost V 5 bases and J 6 bases, with 14 bases left between them. Germline V lookup: CDR1 SGHTA, CDR2 FQGTGA. The CDR3 here is CASSAGPRGNSPLHF. CDR3 bases: TGTGCCAGCAGCGCGGGCCCTAGGGGTAATTCACCCCTCCACTTT.

Concerning this clonotype: The junction does not match germline at one end; this may be a read error. This rearrangement joins TRBV7-8 to TRBJ1-1; the match to TRBD1 covers 7 bases. CDR3 size: 15 residues. CDR1 is SGHVS and CDR2 is FQNEAQ in the germline V gene. The CDR3 here is CASSLAGTVNTEAFF. The CDR3 region has the DNA TGTGCCAGCAGCCTAGCTGGGACAGTGAACACTGAAGCTTTCTTT.

This rearrangement joins TRBV4-1 to TRBJ2-7; possible D gene TRBD2, 5 bases. Germline values: CDR1 MGHRA, CDR2 YSYEKL. The CDR3 is 14 amino acids. Between the trimmed V and J ends, which lost 3 bases and 4 bases, there was a span of 13 bases. The CDR3 nucleotides read TGCGCCAGCAGCCAGCGGGTGGGAGTATACGAGCAGTACGTC. Translating gives CASSQRVGVYEQYV.

This clonotype turned up a few times. The chain employs TRBV4-2 and TRBJ2-2; a weak D match, TRBD2 (6 bases). Germline V CDR1 and CDR2: LGHNA, YNFKEQ. The CDR3 contains 15 residues. Trimming took 4 bases from V and 7 from J, leaving 16 bases between them. The CDR3 DNA follows: TGTGCCAGCAGCCGATGGGACTCCAAAGGCGGGGAGCTGTTTTTT. Amino acid sequence: CASSRWDSKGGELFF.

The chain joins TRBV7-9 to TRBJ2-7; TRBD1 matches 9 bases. The length of the CDR3 is 14 residues. Germline V lookup: CDR1 SEHNR, CDR2 FQNEAQ (reference sequence). V lost 3 bases, J lost 6 bases, and 6 bases stayed unmatched. The CDR3 region is CASSFHRGRVEQYF. DNA of the CDR3: TGTGCCAGCAGCTTCCACAGGGGGCGAGTCGAGCAGTACTTC. The entire variable domain, with the rest obtained from reference TRBV7-9 and TRBJ2-7, is as follows: DTGVSQNPRHKITKRGQNVTFRCDPISEHNRLYWYRQTLGQGPEFLTYFQNEAQLEKSRLLSDRFSAERPKGSFSTLEIQRTEQGDSAMYLCASSFHRGRVEQYFGPGTRLTVT.

The V gene is TRBV6-5, the J gene TRBJ2-3; D might be TRBD2 (5 bases). V shed 5 bases and J shed 2 bases, with 14 bases lying between them. CDR3 length: 15 amino acids. Per the germline V gene, CDR1 is MNHEY and CDR2 is SVGAGI. This CDR3 reads CASSRTPPNTDTQYF. The CDR3 region has the DNA TGTGCCAGCAGTCGGACTCCCCCCAACACAGATACGCAGTATTTT.

The rearrangement joins TRBV20-1 to TRBJ1-2; the D gene is possibly TRBD1 (5 bases). This CDR3 region has 13 residues. The germline CDR1 and CDR2 sequences are DFQATT and SNEGSKA (reference sequence). The germline V and J ends were trimmed by 3 bases and 4 bases, with 12 bases remaining between them. The CDR3 DNA reads TGCAGTGCTAGCATCGGGGGAGTCTATGGCTACACCTTC. Translation: CSASIGGVYGYTF.